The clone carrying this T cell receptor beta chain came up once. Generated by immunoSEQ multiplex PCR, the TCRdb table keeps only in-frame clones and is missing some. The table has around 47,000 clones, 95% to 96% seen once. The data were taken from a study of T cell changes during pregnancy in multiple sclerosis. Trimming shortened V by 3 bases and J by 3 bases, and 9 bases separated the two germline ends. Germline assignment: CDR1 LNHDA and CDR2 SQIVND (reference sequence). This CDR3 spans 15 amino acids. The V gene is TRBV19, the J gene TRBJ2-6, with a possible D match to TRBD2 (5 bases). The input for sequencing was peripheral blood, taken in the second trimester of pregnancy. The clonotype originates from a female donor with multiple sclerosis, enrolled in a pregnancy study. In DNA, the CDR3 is TGTGCCAGTAGTATTAGAGGGTTTGGGGCCAACGTCCTGACTTTC. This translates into CASSIRGFGANVLTF.